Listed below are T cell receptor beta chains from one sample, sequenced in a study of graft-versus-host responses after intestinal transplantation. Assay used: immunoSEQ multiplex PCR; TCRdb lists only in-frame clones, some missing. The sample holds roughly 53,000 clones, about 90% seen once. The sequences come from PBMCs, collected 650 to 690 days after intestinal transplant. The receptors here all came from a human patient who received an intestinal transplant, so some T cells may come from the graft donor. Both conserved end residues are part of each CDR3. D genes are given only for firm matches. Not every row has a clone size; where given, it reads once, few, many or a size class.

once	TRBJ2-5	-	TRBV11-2	TGTGCCAGCAGCTTAGACAGGGTGGAGACCCAGTACTTC	CASSLDRVETQYF
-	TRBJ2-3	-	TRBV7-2	TGTGCCAGCAGCTCGCCTAGGGGCTTACATACGCAGTATTTT	CASSSPRGLHTQYF
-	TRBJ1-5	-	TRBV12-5	TGTGCTAGTGGTTTGGTAAGTACGTCGAACAGGGCTAGCAATCAGCCCCAGCATTTT	CASGLVSTSNRASNQPQHF
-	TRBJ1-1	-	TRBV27	TGTGCCAGCAGTCCCCGTCGGAACACTGAAGCTTTCTTT	CASSPRRNTEAFF
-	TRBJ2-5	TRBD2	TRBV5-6	TGTGCCAGCAGCTGGCCGGGACTAGCGGGGGAAAAGTACCAAGAGACCCAGTACTTC	CASSWPGLAGEKYQETQYF
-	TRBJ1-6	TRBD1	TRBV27	TGTGCCAGCAGCTCGGCGCCAGGGGGGAGTTCACCCCTCCACTTT	CASSSAPGGSSPLHF
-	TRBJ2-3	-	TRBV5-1	TGCGCCAGCAGCTTGGGACGGGGGGATACGCAGTATTTT	CASSLGRGDTQYF
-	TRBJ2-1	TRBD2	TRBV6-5	TGTGCCAGCAGCCGAGGACTAGCGGGGCACAATGAGCAGTTCTTC	CASSRGLAGHNEQFF
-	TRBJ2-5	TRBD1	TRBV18	TGTGCCAGCTCACCGACAGGGCTGGAGACCCAGTACTTC	CASSPTGLETQYF
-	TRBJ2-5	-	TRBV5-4	TGTGCCAGCAGCCTGAAGGGGGGAGGGGAGACCCAGTACTTC	CASSLKGGGETQYF
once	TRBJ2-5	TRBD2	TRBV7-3	TGTGCCAGCAGCAGCGGGGGGCCTCGGGAGACCCAGTACTTC	CASSSGGPRETQYF
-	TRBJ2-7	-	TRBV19	TGTGCCAGTGGGGGGGGGACATCCTACGAGCAGTACTTC	CASGGGTSYEQYF
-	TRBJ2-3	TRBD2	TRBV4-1	TGCGCCAGCAGCCAAGTTCCGAGCGGGGGGGCCTCAGATACGCAGTATTTT	CASSQVPSGGASDTQYF
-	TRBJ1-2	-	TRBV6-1	TGTGCCAGCAGTGAAGGGATAGGCACGAACTATGGCTACACCTTC	CASSEGIGTNYGYTF
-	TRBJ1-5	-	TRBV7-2	TGTGCCAGCAGCCCGGGCGGGTATAGCAATCAGCCCCAGCATTTT	CASSPGGYSNQPQHF
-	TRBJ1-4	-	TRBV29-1	TGCAGCGTTGGGGACGGGTATGAAAAACTGTTTTTT	CSVGDGYEKLFF
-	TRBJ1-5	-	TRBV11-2	TGTGCCAGCAGCAACAAAGAGGGGCTTCTTAGCAATCAGCCCCAGCATTTT	CASSNKEGLLSNQPQHF
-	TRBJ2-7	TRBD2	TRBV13	TGTGCCAGCAGCCACCTAGGGGAGGGCCTAGCGGGCGGCGAGCAGTACTTC	CASSHLGEGLAGGEQYF
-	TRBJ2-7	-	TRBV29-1	TGCAGCGCTGGAGGGGCCTACGAGCAGTACTTC	CSAGGAYEQYF
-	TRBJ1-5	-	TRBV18	TGTGCCAGCTCACCAACAAAGTACGAGCCCCAGCATTTT	CASSPTKYEPQHF
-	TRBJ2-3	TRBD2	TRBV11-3	TGTGCCAGCAGCCTAAGCGGGGGGGCCGATACGCAGTATTTT	CASSLSGGADTQYF
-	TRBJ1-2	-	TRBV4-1	TGCGCCAGCAGCCAAGACGTCACAGGGTTCTCTTTCGACTATGGCTACACCTTC	CASSQDVTGFSFDYGYTF
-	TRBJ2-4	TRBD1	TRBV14	TGTGCCAGCAGCGATCTCCGACAGGGAAGGAGCATTCAGTACTTC	CASSDLRQGRSIQYF
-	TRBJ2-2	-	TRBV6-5	TGTGCCAGCAGTTACGACGACAGGACCCCCGGGGAGCTGTTTTTT	CASSYDDRTPGELFF
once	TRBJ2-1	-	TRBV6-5	TGTGCCAGCAGCGCACGCCGCAATGAGCAGTTCTTC	CASSARRNEQFF
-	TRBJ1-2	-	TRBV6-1	TGTGCCAGCAGTGAAGGGCGGACAGCTCATGGCTACACCTTC	CASSEGRTAHGYTF
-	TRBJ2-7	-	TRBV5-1	TGCGCCAGCAGCTTGCGAGGGAACTCCTACGAGCAGTACTTC	CASSLRGNSYEQYF
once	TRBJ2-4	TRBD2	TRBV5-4	TGTGCCAGCAGCTTGCGGGGGGTGGACATTCAGTACTTC	CASSLRGVDIQYF
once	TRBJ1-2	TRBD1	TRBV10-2	TGCGCCAGCAGTACAATTCGAACCAGCAGGGGGCATCAGTATGGCTACACCTTC	CASSTIRTSRGHQYGYTF
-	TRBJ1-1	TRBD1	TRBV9	TGTGCCAGCAGCGTCGAGGGGGCCACTGAAGCTTTCTTT	CASSVEGATEAFF
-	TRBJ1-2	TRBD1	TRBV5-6	TGTGCCAGCAGCTTGGTGGGTGGAACAGGGGCCTATGGCTACACCTTC	CASSLVGGTGAYGYTF
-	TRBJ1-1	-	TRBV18	TGTGCCAGCTCACCAAATACAGGGAACACTGAAGCTTTCTTT	CASSPNTGNTEAFF
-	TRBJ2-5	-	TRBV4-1	TGCGCCAGCAGCCAAGATCGTCGGGCTGGTCTGTTGGAGACCCAGTACTTC	CASSQDRRAGLLETQYF
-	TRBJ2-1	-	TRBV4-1	TGCGCCAGCAGCCAATCGTACAATGAGCAGTTCTTC	CASSQSYNEQFF
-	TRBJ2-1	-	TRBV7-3	TGTGCCAGCAGCCTAGACTGGGGCAGGGAGCAGTTCTTC	CASSLDWGREQFF
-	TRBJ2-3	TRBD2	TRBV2	TGTGCCAGCAGGGGGACTAGCGTCCCCACAGATACGCAGTATTTT	CASRGTSVPTDTQYF
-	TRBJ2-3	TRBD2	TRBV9	TGTGCCAGCAGCGGGCTAGCGGGAGGTACGCAGTATTTT	CASSGLAGGTQYF
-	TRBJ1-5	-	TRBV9	TGTGCCAGCAGCGTCGGCGTTAGCAATCAGCCCCAGCATTTT	CASSVGVSNQPQHF
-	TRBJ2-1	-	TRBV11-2	TGTGCCAGCAGCTGGCCTAGTCACAATGAGCAGTTCTTC	CASSWPSHNEQFF
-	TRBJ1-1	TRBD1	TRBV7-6	TGTGCCAGCAGCTTATGGACAGGGGAAGTGAACACTGAAGCTTTCTTT	CASSLWTGEVNTEAFF
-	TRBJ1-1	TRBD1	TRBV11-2	TGTGCCAGCAGCCGGACGGGACAGCCACTGGCTTTCTTT	CASSRTGQPLAFF
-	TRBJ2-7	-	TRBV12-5	TGTGCTAGTGGTTTGGTACTGGGACGGGGGGCCTATTCCTACGAGCAGTACTTC	CASGLVLGRGAYSYEQYF
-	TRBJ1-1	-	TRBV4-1	TGCGCCAGCAGCCAGGGGACCCGTGAAGCTTTCTTT	CASSQGTREAFF
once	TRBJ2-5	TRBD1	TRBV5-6	TGTGCCAGCAGCCTCCGGACAGGGGGCCTACCGCTCCAAGAGACCCAGTACTTC	CASSLRTGGLPLQETQYF
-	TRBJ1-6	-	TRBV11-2	TGTGCCAGCAGCTTGGGGAGTTCACCCCTCCACTTT	CASSLGSSPLHF
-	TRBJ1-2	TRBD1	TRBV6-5	TGTGCCAGCAGAAACCTCGACAGGGGGCATGGCTACACCTTC	CASRNLDRGHGYTF
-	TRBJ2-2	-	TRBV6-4	TGTGCCAGCAGTGACACAGGGAAAGGGGACACCGGGGAGCTGTTTTTT	CASSDTGKGDTGELFF
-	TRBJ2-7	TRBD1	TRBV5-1	TGCGCCAGCAGCTTGAGTGCAGGGACAGGGTTGTACGAGCAGTACTTC	CASSLSAGTGLYEQYF
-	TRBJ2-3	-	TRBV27	TGTGCCAGCGGAAGACAGAACTTGGGCACAGATACGCAGTATTTT	CASGRQNLGTDTQYF
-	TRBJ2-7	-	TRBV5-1	TGCGCCAGCAGAACCTCGGGGAACGAGCAGTACTTC	CASRTSGNEQYF
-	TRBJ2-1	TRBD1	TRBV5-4	TGTGCCAGCAGCTCCCGGACAGGGTGGCAGTTCTTC	CASSSRTGWQFF
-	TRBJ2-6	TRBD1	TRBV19	TGTGCCAGTAGTATAGATGAGACAGGGCCCTCTGGGGCCAACGTCCTGACTTTC	CASSIDETGPSGANVLTF
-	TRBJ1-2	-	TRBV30	TGTGCCTGGACCCAATCGTCTGGCTACACCTTC	CAWTQSSGYTF
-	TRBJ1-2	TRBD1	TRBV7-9	TGTGCCAGCAGTACAGGGGGCAACTATGGCTACACCTTC	CASSTGGNYGYTF
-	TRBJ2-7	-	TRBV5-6	TGTGCCAGCAGCTTGGCCCCGACCTACGAGCAGTACTTC	CASSLAPTYEQYF
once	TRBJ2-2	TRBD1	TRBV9	TGTGCCAGCAGCGTAGTAGGGACAGTGAACACCGGGGAGCTGTTTTTT	CASSVVGTVNTGELFF
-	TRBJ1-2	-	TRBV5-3	TGTGCCAGCAGCTTACACCCCAATAGAATCTATGGCTACACCTTC	CASSLHPNRIYGYTF